The clone carrying this T cell receptor (beta chain) was seen a few times. Its specificity is not known. The sample originates from a study of identical twins. TCRdb reanalysed the 5' RACE reads using MiXCR and keeps one entry per CDR3 protein. This sample has some 500,000 distinct CDR3 sequences; approximately 22% occur once, and the top ten carry around 1%. V shed 5 bases and J shed 1 base, with 12 bases lying between them. This CDR3 is built from 15 residues. Per germline, CDR1 MNHNS and CDR2 SASEGT. Study conclusions and caveats: Donors were not followed over many years; analysis was cross-sectional.

The sample also formed part of further work on T cells expressing NK-cell markers. That work adds: These clonotypes additionally ranked first within the CD3+CD56-NKG2C+ fraction of several donors.

Sample: CD4+ T cells sorted from blood. The chain joins TRBV6-1 to TRBJ1-5; a possible D gene is TRBD1 (6 bases). The source of this sequence is a woman aged 18-29 years in good health. The CDR3 DNA follows: TGTGCCAGCAGTCCTCCAGGGACAAGCAATCAGCCCCAGCATTTT. Encoded protein: CASSPPGTSNQPQHF.